This T cell receptor (beta chain) emerged from a study of blood T cell repertoires in COVID-19. The V and J ends lost 4 bases and 6 bases, in that order; junction bases with no gene match: 13. The CDR3 covers 17 residues. Germline CDR1 reads SEHNR; CDR2 reads FQNEAQ (reference sequence). Measured with immunoSEQ multiplex PCR; TCRdb has only the in-frame clones, and not every one. Among 200,000 to 300,000 clones, around four fifths were seen once, and the ten largest hold 5.5% to 7.5%. The source is a woman aged 55-70 years with active or convalescent COVID-19. The chain has TRBV7-9 and TRBJ2-7, with 12 bases that match TRBD2. Sequenced input: peripheral blood. The CDR3 DNA is TGTGCCAGCAGCTGGGTCGGGAGACTAGCGGGAGCCCCCGAGCAGTACTTC. It specifies CASSWVGRLAGAPEQYF.